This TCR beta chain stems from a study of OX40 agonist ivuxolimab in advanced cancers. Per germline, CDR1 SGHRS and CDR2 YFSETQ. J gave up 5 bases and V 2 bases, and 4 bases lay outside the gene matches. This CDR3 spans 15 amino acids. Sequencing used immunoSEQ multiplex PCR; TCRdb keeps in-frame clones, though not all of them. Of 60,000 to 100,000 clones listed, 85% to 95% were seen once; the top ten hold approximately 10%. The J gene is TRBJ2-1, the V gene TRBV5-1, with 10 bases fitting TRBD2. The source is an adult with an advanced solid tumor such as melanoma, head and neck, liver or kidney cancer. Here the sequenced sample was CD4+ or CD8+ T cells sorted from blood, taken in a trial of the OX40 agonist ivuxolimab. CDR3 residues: CASSLQRGGNNEQFF. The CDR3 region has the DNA TGCGCCAGCAGCTTACAGCGGGGGGGAAACAATGAGCAGTTCTTC.